The rows below give T cell receptor beta chains drawn from one sample of a study of a mutant IDH1 vaccine in newly diagnosed glioma. The protocol was immunoSEQ multiplex PCR, while the TCRdb copy is restricted to in-frame clones and leaves out a portion. The sample has about 92,000 clones; roughly 85% are singletons. The sequencing here drew on PBMCs, taken from a glioma patient treated with radiotherapy, temozolomide or both. The receptors originated from a woman aged 45-59 years with glioma. The CDR3 runs from the conserved cysteine through the conserved F or W. D genes are given only for firm matches. Clone sizes are given selectively: once, few, many, or a class where the clone is expanded.

DNA: TGTGCCAGCAGTAAAGGACCGGGCTACGAGCAGTACTTC
CDR3: CASSKGPGYEQYF
V: TRBV6-4
size: NA
J: TRBJ2-7
length: 13
D: NA

DNA: TGTGCCAGCAGCGCCGACAGGGTTTCTGGCTACACCTTC
CDR3: CASSADRVSGYTF
V: TRBV5-4
size: NA
J: TRBJ1-2
length: 13
D: TRBD1

DNA: TGTGCCAGCAGTCGGGACAAGCGAAACGAGCAGTACTTC
CDR3: CASSRDKRNEQYF
V: TRBV2
size: NA
J: TRBJ2-7
length: 13
D: NA

DNA: TGTGCCACCAGGCGTGACAGGGAAGCTAACTATGGCTACACCTTC
CDR3: CATRRDREANYGYTF
V: TRBV19
size: NA
J: TRBJ1-2
length: 15
D: TRBD1

DNA: TGCGCCAGCAGCCAAGCAGGACAGTTCCTTTTCTATGGCTACACCTTC
CDR3: CASSQAGQFLFYGYTF
V: TRBV4-1
size: NA
J: TRBJ1-2
length: 16
D: NA

DNA: TGTGCCAGCAGCTCCAGACAGGGGGCGGGGGGCTACACCTTC
CDR3: CASSSRQGAGGYTF
V: TRBV7-2
size: NA
J: TRBJ1-2
length: 14
D: TRBD1

DNA: TGCGCCAGCAGCCAGTACGACTCGGGGGCGACGAACACCGGGGAGCTGTTTTTT
CDR3: CASSQYDSGATNTGELFF
V: TRBV4-1
size: NA
J: TRBJ2-2
length: 18
D: NA

DNA: TGTGCCAGCAGCTTACCCGGGGGTGACACCGGGGAGCTGTTTTTT
CDR3: CASSLPGGDTGELFF
V: TRBV7-9
size: NA
J: TRBJ2-2
length: 15
D: NA

DNA: TGCAGTGCTCCCGAGGGGAACACCATATATTTT
CDR3: CSAPEGNTIYF
V: TRBV20-1
size: NA
J: TRBJ1-3
length: 11
D: NA

DNA: TGTGCTAGCAGCTGGCAAGAGAACACTGAAGCTTTCTTT
CDR3: CASSWQENTEAFF
V: TRBV7-7
size: few
J: TRBJ1-1
length: 13
D: NA

DNA: TGTGCCAGCAGTTACCGGACGGGGAACTACGAGCAGTACTTC
CDR3: CASSYRTGNYEQYF
V: TRBV6-5
size: NA
J: TRBJ2-7
length: 14
D: NA

DNA: TGTGCCAGCAGCGTAGAAGACAGAACTGAAGCTTTCTTT
CDR3: CASSVEDRTEAFF
V: TRBV9
size: NA
J: TRBJ1-1
length: 13
D: NA

DNA: TGTGCCAGCAGTTTTACTGACGCGGGCAATCAGCCCCAGCATTTT
CDR3: CASSFTDAGNQPQHF
V: TRBV28
size: NA
J: TRBJ1-5
length: 15
D: NA

DNA: TGTGCCAGCAGCATCCTTTACGAGCAGTACTTC
CDR3: CASSILYEQYF
V: TRBV5-6
size: NA
J: TRBJ2-7
length: 11
D: NA

DNA: TGTGCCAGCAGCTTAAGTCAGGGGGGGGAAAAACTGTTTTTT
CDR3: CASSLSQGGEKLFF
V: TRBV7-2
size: once
J: TRBJ1-4
length: 14
D: TRBD1

DNA: TGTTCCAGCACCCGGGACACGCCTAACTATGGCTACACCTTC
CDR3: CSSTRDTPNYGYTF
V: TRBV7-2
size: NA
J: TRBJ1-2
length: 14
D: NA

DNA: TGTGCCAGCAGTACGTTACAGGCCTATGGCTACACCTTC
CDR3: CASSTLQAYGYTF
V: TRBV28
size: NA
J: TRBJ1-2
length: 13
D: NA

DNA: TGTGCCAGCAGCTCGGGGAGTAATCAGCCCCAGCATTTT
CDR3: CASSSGSNQPQHF
V: TRBV5-6
size: NA
J: TRBJ1-5
length: 13
D: NA

DNA: TGTGCCATCAGTGGTACGGGGGCCCCCTACGAGCAGTACTTC
CDR3: CAISGTGAPYEQYF
V: TRBV10-3
size: NA
J: TRBJ2-7
length: 14
D: NA

DNA: TGCGCCAGCAGTGAGAGTTTATATCAGCCCCAGCATTTT
CDR3: CASSESLYQPQHF
V: TRBV10-1
size: few
J: TRBJ1-5
length: 13
D: NA

DNA: TGCGCCAGCAGCCACTACGTTACCCAACTCAGCTCCTACAATGAGCAGTTCTTC
CDR3: CASSHYVTQLSSYNEQFF
V: TRBV4-1
size: NA
J: TRBJ2-1
length: 18
D: NA

DNA: TGCGCCAGCAGCTTGGGGCAGGGGACCCCCTACAATGAGCAGTTCTTC
CDR3: CASSLGQGTPYNEQFF
V: TRBV5-1
size: NA
J: TRBJ2-1
length: 16
D: NA

DNA: TGTGCCAGCAGCTTAAGTAGATACAATGAGCAGTTCTTC
CDR3: CASSLSRYNEQFF
V: TRBV7-6
size: NA
J: TRBJ2-1
length: 13
D: NA

DNA: TGTGCCAGTAGTATTGCCGGGGGAGGCACTGAAGCTTTCTTT
CDR3: CASSIAGGGTEAFF
V: TRBV19
size: NA
J: TRBJ1-1
length: 14
D: NA

DNA: TGTGCCAGCAGCTTATTGTACCGTCAGGGGGCGCAGGCCACTGAAGCTTTCTTT
CDR3: CASSLLYRQGAQATEAFF
V: TRBV7-2
size: NA
J: TRBJ1-1
length: 18
D: TRBD1

DNA: TGTGCCAGCAGGGACAGGGTCCGGACTGAAGCTTTCTTT
CDR3: CASRDRVRTEAFF
V: TRBV6-1
size: NA
J: TRBJ1-1
length: 13
D: TRBD1

DNA: TGTGCCAGCAGCCTGTCGGGTGGTTCACCCCTCCACTTT
CDR3: CASSLSGGSPLHF
V: TRBV6-8
size: NA
J: TRBJ1-6
length: 13
D: NA

DNA: TGTGCCAGCAGTGGGAACCCGGGAGGCTACACCTTC
CDR3: CASSGNPGGYTF
V: TRBV6-1
size: NA
J: TRBJ1-2
length: 12
D: NA

DNA: TGTGCCAGCAGTCTCCGGGACAGGGTGGGGGTAACGCACTCCTATAATTCACCCCTCCACTTT
CDR3: CASSLRDRVGVTHSYNSPLHF
V: TRBV27
size: NA
J: TRBJ1-6
length: 21
D: TRBD1

DNA: TGCAGCGTTGTGGGTGAGCGGGGGGGGCCGGGGAATACGCAGTATTTT
CDR3: CSVVGERGGPGNTQYF
V: TRBV29-1
size: NA
J: TRBJ2-3
length: 16
D: TRBD2

DNA: TGTGCCATCAGTGAGAGGGGGGTTGAAGCTTTCTTT
CDR3: CAISERGVEAFF
V: TRBV10-3
size: once
J: TRBJ1-1
length: 12
D: NA

DNA: TGTGCCAGCTGGCAGGGGGGTCGAGAGACCCAGTACTTC
CDR3: CASWQGGRETQYF
V: TRBV28
size: NA
J: TRBJ2-5
length: 13
D: NA

DNA: TGTGCCAGCAGTCCGCAGGGGTACAATGAGCAGTTCTTC
CDR3: CASSPQGYNEQFF
V: TRBV6-6
size: NA
J: TRBJ2-1
length: 13
D: NA

DNA: TGTGCCAGCTTACTGACTGTGAACACCGGGGAGCTGTTTTTT
CDR3: CASLLTVNTGELFF
V: TRBV2
size: NA
J: TRBJ2-2
length: 14
D: NA

DNA: TGTGCCAGCAGCGCCGGACCGACGCAAGAGACCCAGTACTTC
CDR3: CASSAGPTQETQYF
V: TRBV9
size: NA
J: TRBJ2-5
length: 14
D: NA

DNA: TGTGCCAGCGCAAGGAATACGGGGCAGCCCCAGCATTTT
CDR3: CASARNTGQPQHF
V: TRBV6-5
size: NA
J: TRBJ1-5
length: 13
D: NA

DNA: TGTGCCAGCAGCTCGGACAGGACCATTGGTTCCACTGAAGCTTTCTTT
CDR3: CASSSDRTIGSTEAFF
V: TRBV7-9
size: NA
J: TRBJ1-1
length: 16
D: TRBD1

DNA: TGTGCCAGCAAGGGGACCAATCAGCCCCAGCATTTT
CDR3: CASKGTNQPQHF
V: TRBV28
size: NA
J: TRBJ1-5
length: 12
D: NA

DNA: TGTGCCAGCAGTGGCCGGGACAGGGGACTTCACGGCACTGAAGCTTTCTTT
CDR3: CASSGRDRGLHGTEAFF
V: TRBV6-1
size: NA
J: TRBJ1-1
length: 17
D: TRBD1

DNA: TGTGCCAGCAGCGCGGGGCTCAATCAGCCCCAGCATTTT
CDR3: CASSAGLNQPQHF
V: TRBV7-9
size: NA
J: TRBJ1-5
length: 13
D: NA

DNA: TGTGCCAGCGCCCGTTCAGACAGCTCCTACAATGAGCAGTTCTTC
CDR3: CASARSDSSYNEQFF
V: TRBV6-4
size: NA
J: TRBJ2-1
length: 15
D: NA

DNA: TGTGCCACCAGCAACAACTATGGCTACACCTTC
CDR3: CATSNNYGYTF
V: TRBV15
size: NA
J: TRBJ1-2
length: 11
D: NA

DNA: TGTGCCAGCAGCTTCATGGGGGAAGCTTTCTTT
CDR3: CASSFMGEAFF
V: TRBV7-8
size: NA
J: TRBJ1-1
length: 11
D: NA

DNA: TGTGCCACCTCGACAGGGATCGCCTACGAGCAGTACTTC
CDR3: CATSTGIAYEQYF
V: TRBV5-4
size: NA
J: TRBJ2-7
length: 13
D: TRBD1

DNA: TGCGCCAGCAGTCAATCTTCGGAGCCCCAGCATTTT
CDR3: CASSQSSEPQHF
V: TRBV23-1
size: NA
J: TRBJ1-5
length: 12
D: NA

DNA: TGTGCCAGCTCACCTAACGCCCGCCAGAACACTGAAGCTTTCTTT
CDR3: CASSPNARQNTEAFF
V: TRBV18
size: NA
J: TRBJ1-1
length: 15
D: NA

DNA: TGTGCCAGCAGTGGACTGATCCGGAGTGGCTACACCTTC
CDR3: CASSGLIRSGYTF
V: TRBV2
size: NA
J: TRBJ1-2
length: 13
D: NA

DNA: TGTGCCAGCAGCCCTCCCAGGTGGGAGACCCAGTACTTC
CDR3: CASSPPRWETQYF
V: TRBV11-2
size: NA
J: TRBJ2-5
length: 13
D: NA